The 3 T cell receptor beta chains presented below share a single source sample, sequenced in a study of Ad26.COV2.S vaccination and SARS-CoV-2 variants. The treatment is: approximately 18 received Ad26.COV2.S at low or high dose, single or two shots; 5 received placebo; per-sample allocation not given. Repertoires come from day 63 after the first vaccine or placebo injection. Produced via immunoSEQ multiplex PCR; TCRdb's table is partial and in-frame only. The repertoire has 440,000 or so clones, 90% of them found once; the top ten carry more than 3.5%. The input for sequencing was peripheral blood, taken in a trial of Ad26.COV2.S vaccine versus placebo. These TCRs come from a person between 18 and 60 years old who received the Ad26.COV2.S COVID-19 vaccine or a placebo.

This chain links TRBV10-3 with TRBJ2-7; 7 nucleotides match TRBD2. The germline V gene encodes CDR1 ENHRY and CDR2 SYGVKD. The CDR3 runs 13 residues. V shed 4 bases and J 0 bases; nucleotides not matched to a gene: 0. CDR3 DNA sequence: TGTGCCATCAGTGGGACTAGCTCCTACGAGCAGTACTTC. This codes for CAISGTSSYEQYF.

The chain joins TRBV2 to TRBJ1-4; D is uncertain. The CDR3 length is 14 residues. Germline V gene data show CDR1 as SNHLY and CDR2 as FYNNEI. V was trimmed by 5 bases and J by 7 bases, leaving 14 bases between them. Here the CDR3 DNA reads TGTGCCAGCAGTTCTGGGGAAGTTGGTGAAAAACTGTTTTTT. Translated, it gives CASSSGEVGEKLFF.

V is TRBV14 and J is TRBJ1-1; TRBD1 aligns across 7 bases. The CDR3 has 15 residues. CDR1 SGHDN and CDR2 FVKESK come from the germline V gene. V trimming: 0 bases; J trimming: 3 bases; junction bases outside the gene matches: 4. CDR3 residues: CASSQDNRGHTEAFF. CDR3 DNA: TGTGCCAGCAGCCAAGACAACAGGGGACACACTGAAGCTTTCTTT.